This TCR beta chain is from a study of T cell changes during pregnancy in multiple sclerosis (dated by TCRdb to about 2019). For the wider study: The study examined how the T cell repertoire changed over the course of pregnancy in women with multiple sclerosis.

The germline V gene gives CDR1 as SGHTA and CDR2 as FQGNSA. V ends up 5 bases short and J 4 bases short, with an unmatched junction base count of 13. The CDR3 starts with the cysteine, ends with the phenylalanine, and has 17 residues. Only the CDR3 DNA is retained, 51 bases long and in frame from the first base. The library relied on the immunoSEQ multiplex PCR assay. TCRdb took over this immuneACCESS table, retaining in-frame rearrangements with V and J assigned. Such tables are incomplete; in checked studies, under half of the missing clones stem from an unresolved V gene, and the remainder is unexplained. This sample holds 39,000 or so clones; about nine tenths were observed only once. The ten top clones hold about 0.37% of the sample. In regard to this clone: The antigen this receptor binds is unknown. The input lacks base qualities; no much larger clone sits a single base away.

The sequence is built from TRBV7-2 and TRBJ2-1; the central 8 bases match TRBD2. The receptor's source is a female donor in good health, enrolled as a control in a pregnancy study. Sample: CD4+ T cells from peripheral blood mononuclear cells, taken after pregnancy. CDR3 region: CASSPIGAGGLYNEQFF. The DNA sequence reads TGTGCCAGCAGCCCGATCGGGGCGGGGGGACTGTACAATGAGCAGTTCTTC.